These T cell receptor beta chains were read from a single sample in a study of OX40 agonist ivuxolimab in advanced cancers. Assay used: immunoSEQ multiplex PCR; TCRdb lists only in-frame clones, some missing. Here the sample spans tens of thousands of clones, about 88% being singletons. The sample here was CD4+ or CD8+ T cells sorted from blood, taken in a trial of the OX40 agonist ivuxolimab. All receptors come from an adult with an advanced solid tumor such as melanoma, head and neck, liver or kidney cancer. Each CDR3 is given without its conserved first and last residue.

CDR3 length	V gene	J gene	CDR3 protein
12	TRBV19	TRBJ1-6	ASSIAINNSPLH
21	TRBV13	TRBJ2-1	ASSARVLGWRFGGYSTYNEQF
10	TRBV6-5	TRBJ1-5	ASRQGDQPQH
12	TRBV19	TRBJ1-2	ASIEGRRGYGYT
12	TRBV7-9	TRBJ1-1	ASSLDTDRGRAF
12	TRBV18	TRBJ1-3	ASSSPDSGNTIY
14	TRBV5-6	TRBJ1-6	ASSLAWSSYNSPLH
15	TRBV7-6	TRBJ2-3	ASSLASRRERADTQY
14	TRBV7-2	TRBJ1-3	ASSPQQGAGGNTIY
13	TRBV2	TRBJ1-1	ASSQGQGADTEAF
9	TRBV7-2	TRBJ2-1	ASSWYNEQF
13	TRBV6-5	TRBJ1-3	ASSSDSLRGNTIY
13	TRBV11-3	TRBJ2-2	ASSLDSGFPGELF
13	TRBV6-5	TRBJ2-1	ASSYSTGRHGEQF
13	TRBV7-8	TRBJ1-5	ASSPRQGANQPQH
12	TRBV28	TRBJ2-5	ASSLGLVGETQY
12	TRBV7-8	TRBJ2-7	ASSISDLSYEQY
11	TRBV4-3	TRBJ2-5	ASSQDIQETQY
11	TRBV5-1	TRBJ1-4	ASSLRGGEKLF
14	TRBV5-5	TRBJ2-1	ASSLGQTYSYNEQF
12	TRBV6-5	TRBJ1-2	ASPGTGSYYGYT
13	TRBV2	TRBJ1-5	ASSEGESLQQPQH
15	TRBV14	TRBJ2-6	ASGRAGGVSGANVLT
14	TRBV28	TRBJ1-1	ASSRTAGGAWTEAF
13	TRBV7-2	TRBJ1-4	ASSLPQGGGEKLF
10	TRBV5-1	TRBJ2-7	ASSPGGYEQY
15	TRBV7-9	TRBJ1-5	ASSTGQGPLSNQPQH
13	TRBV6-6	TRBJ1-5	ASSWGRESNQPQH
10	TRBV9	TRBJ1-2	ASSGQGYGYT
12	TRBV9	TRBJ1-5	ASSPLDSNQPQH
12	TRBV5-1	TRBJ2-7	ASSQGQGFDEQY
12	TRBV5-8	TRBJ2-7	ASSSGQGLYEQY
14	TRBV19	TRBJ2-2	ASKLASFANTGELF
14	TRBV11-2	TRBJ1-4	ASSQIGTGNSEKLF
12	TRBV7-2	TRBJ1-2	ASSSLQGRQGYT
11	TRBV6-1	TRBJ2-3	ASSNRGTDTQY
13	TRBV9	TRBJ1-1	ASSVVAESGTEAF
12	TRBV13	TRBJ2-3	ASSETRDTDTQY
15	TRBV19	TRBJ2-1	ASMGQGVRSSYNELF
13	TRBV9	TRBJ1-3	ASSAQSLQPNTIY
14	TRBV7-9	TRBJ2-1	ASSLSPRDRHNEQF
14	TRBV5-4	TRBJ2-6	ASSLRGNSGANVLT
14	TRBV19	TRBJ2-2	ASSSGWYRKTGELF
14	TRBV6-1	TRBJ2-7	ASSEGQGKDSYEQY
15	TRBV10-1	TRBJ2-1	ASSKAGGPRSYNEQF
14	TRBV7-3	TRBJ2-2	ASSYTGTGVGGELF
14	TRBV7-2	TRBJ2-1	ASSSNSGGPYNEQF
14	TRBV7-2	TRBJ2-7	ASSHGPWGSSYEQY
14	TRBV27	TRBJ2-7	ASSSKGQGRRNEQY